These T cell receptor beta chains were read from a single sample in a study of cytomegalovirus exposure and HLA in healthy donors. Sequenced by immunoSEQ multiplex PCR; TCRdb stores in-frame clones only, minus some. Here the sample spans over 80,000 clones, under 85% being singletons. Sequencing was performed on PBMCs. These receptors came from a woman in her sixties or seventies in good health and CMV-seropositive. CDR3s include the opening cysteine and the closing phenylalanine or tryptophan. A D gene is named only where the DNA matches it firmly. Rows may omit the clone size; those that give it use once, few, many or a size class.

CDR3 protein: CSALDSYEQYF
CDR3 DNA: TGCAGTGCCTTGGACAGCTACGAGCAGTACTTC
clone size: .
D gene: .
V gene: TRBV20-1
J gene: TRBJ2-7

CDR3 protein: CASSDRGGSTGELFF
CDR3 DNA: TGTGCCAGCAGTGACCGGGGTGGCTCCACCGGGGAGCTGTTTTTT
clone size: .
D gene: .
V gene: TRBV6-4
J gene: TRBJ2-2

CDR3 protein: CASSAKRGGTTDTQYF
CDR3 DNA: TGTGCCAGCAGCGCCAAGCGGGGAGGTACCACAGATACGCAGTATTTT
clone size: .
D gene: TRBD2
V gene: TRBV11-1
J gene: TRBJ2-3

CDR3 protein: CASSYSQGTGELFF
CDR3 DNA: TGTGCCAGCAGTTACAGTCAGGGGACCGGGGAGCTGTTTTTT
clone size: many
D gene: .
V gene: TRBV6-6
J gene: TRBJ2-2

CDR3 protein: CASSLLQGTGELFF
CDR3 DNA: TGTGCCAGCAGCTTACTCCAGGGCACCGGGGAGCTGTTTTTT
clone size: .
D gene: .
V gene: TRBV7-2
J gene: TRBJ2-2

CDR3 protein: CASSDTADNEQFF
CDR3 DNA: TGTGCCAGCAGTGACACAGCGGATAATGAGCAGTTCTTC
clone size: once
D gene: .
V gene: TRBV6-4
J gene: TRBJ2-1

CDR3 protein: CSVVGLDQETQYF
CDR3 DNA: TGCAGCGTTGTGGGACTGGATCAAGAGACCCAGTACTTC
clone size: .
D gene: .
V gene: TRBV29-1
J gene: TRBJ2-5

CDR3 protein: CASSLLEAGFTDTQYF
CDR3 DNA: TGTGCCAGCAGCTTACTTGAAGCGGGGTTCACAGATACGCAGTATTTT
clone size: .
D gene: TRBD2
V gene: TRBV7-6
J gene: TRBJ2-3

CDR3 protein: CASSSGQAKETQYF
CDR3 DNA: TGTGCCAGCAGCTCCGGACAGGCTAAAGAGACCCAGTACTTC
clone size: .
D gene: TRBD1
V gene: TRBV7-3
J gene: TRBJ2-5

CDR3 protein: CSVETDSSYEQYF
CDR3 DNA: TGCAGCGTTGAAACGGACAGTTCCTACGAGCAGTACTTC
clone size: .
D gene: .
V gene: TRBV29-1
J gene: TRBJ2-7

CDR3 protein: CASSQDFGGSDEQYF
CDR3 DNA: TGCGCCAGCAGCCAAGATTTCGGGGGGAGCGACGAGCAGTACTTC
clone size: .
D gene: TRBD2
V gene: TRBV4-3
J gene: TRBJ2-7

CDR3 protein: CAISEELAGSGANVLTF
CDR3 DNA: TGTGCCATCAGTGAGGAACTAGCGGGCTCTGGGGCCAACGTCCTGACTTTC
clone size: .
D gene: TRBD2
V gene: TRBV10-3
J gene: TRBJ2-6

CDR3 protein: CASSVVGARGEKLFF
CDR3 DNA: TGTGCCAGCAGCGTAGTTGGGGCGCGGGGTGAAAAACTGTTTTTT
clone size: .
D gene: .
V gene: TRBV9
J gene: TRBJ1-4

CDR3 protein: CASSYSQGNTEAFF
CDR3 DNA: TGCGCCAGCAGCTATTCACAGGGAAACACTGAAGCTTTCTTT
clone size: .
D gene: .
V gene: TRBV5-1
J gene: TRBJ1-1

CDR3 protein: CASSAHRGLYEQYF
CDR3 DNA: TGTGCCAGCAGTGCCCACAGGGGGCTCTACGAGCAGTACTTC
clone size: .
D gene: TRBD1
V gene: TRBV6-5
J gene: TRBJ2-7

CDR3 protein: CASSEGSAGEGDTQYF
CDR3 DNA: TGTGCCAGCAGTGAAGGGTCGGCAGGGGAGGGAGATACGCAGTATTTT
clone size: .
D gene: .
V gene: TRBV6-1
J gene: TRBJ2-3

CDR3 protein: CASGGTGGSTDTQYF
CDR3 DNA: TGTGCCAGCGGAGGGACAGGGGGTAGCACAGATACGCAGTATTTT
clone size: .
D gene: TRBD1
V gene: TRBV2
J gene: TRBJ2-3

CDR3 protein: CASSLQGPNEKLFF
CDR3 DNA: TGTGCCAGCAGCTTACAGGGTCCTAATGAAAAACTGTTTTTT
clone size: .
D gene: .
V gene: TRBV5-4
J gene: TRBJ1-4

CDR3 protein: CASSLGQGALGEQYF
CDR3 DNA: TGCGCCAGCAGCTTGGGGCAGGGGGCGCTGGGCGAGCAGTACTTC
clone size: few
D gene: TRBD1
V gene: TRBV5-1
J gene: TRBJ2-7

CDR3 protein: CASRGLAGAYEQYF
CDR3 DNA: TGTGCCAGTAGGGGACTAGCGGGGGCCTACGAGCAGTACTTC
clone size: .
D gene: TRBD2
V gene: TRBV19
J gene: TRBJ2-7

CDR3 protein: CASSFIGTGGFEQYF
CDR3 DNA: TGTGCCAGCAGCTTTATAGGGACAGGGGGCTTCGAGCAGTACTTC
clone size: few
D gene: TRBD1
V gene: TRBV7-8
J gene: TRBJ2-7

CDR3 protein: CASSPRPGTSGKETQYF
CDR3 DNA: TGCGCCAGCAGCCCCCGCCCCGGGACTAGCGGGAAAGAGACCCAGTACTTC
clone size: .
D gene: TRBD2
V gene: TRBV5-1
J gene: TRBJ2-5

CDR3 protein: CASSQDMGPLLYEQYF
CDR3 DNA: TGCGCCAGCAGCCAAGATATGGGGCCCCTTCTCTACGAGCAGTACTTC
clone size: .
D gene: .
V gene: TRBV4-3
J gene: TRBJ2-7

CDR3 protein: CAIRRQGGYEQYF
CDR3 DNA: TGTGCCATCAGGCGACAGGGGGGGTACGAGCAGTACTTC
clone size: once
D gene: TRBD1
V gene: TRBV10-3
J gene: TRBJ2-7

CDR3 protein: CASSSLLEAFF
CDR3 DNA: TGTGCCAGCAGCTCCTTGTTGGAAGCTTTCTTT
clone size: once
D gene: .
V gene: TRBV7-9
J gene: TRBJ1-1

CDR3 protein: CASSFQGGEKLFF
CDR3 DNA: TGTGCCAGCAGCTTCCAGGGTGGTGAAAAACTGTTTTTT
clone size: .
D gene: .
V gene: TRBV5-6
J gene: TRBJ1-4

CDR3 protein: CASSRSRGQGNEKLLF
CDR3 DNA: TGTGCCAGCAGCCGTTCTCGGGGACAGGGGAATGAAAAACTGCTTTTT
clone size: .
D gene: TRBD1
V gene: TRBV7-9
J gene: TRBJ1-4

CDR3 protein: CASFHGGTRSNQPQHF
CDR3 DNA: TGTGCCAGTTTTCATGGGGGGACGCGCAGCAATCAGCCCCAGCATTTT
clone size: .
D gene: .
V gene: TRBV28
J gene: TRBJ1-5

CDR3 protein: CASRIHGTSGEQFF
CDR3 DNA: TGTGCCAGCAGAATCCACGGGACTAGCGGAGAGCAGTTCTTC
clone size: .
D gene: TRBD2
V gene: TRBV28
J gene: TRBJ2-1

CDR3 protein: CATSSGGLYEQYF
CDR3 DNA: TGTGCCACCAGCAGCGGGGGGCTTTACGAGCAGTACTTC
clone size: .
D gene: .
V gene: TRBV15
J gene: TRBJ2-7

CDR3 protein: CASSFTGTLGGELFF
CDR3 DNA: TGTGCCAGCAGCTTTACAGGGACCCTGGGCGGGGAGCTGTTTTTT
clone size: .
D gene: .
V gene: TRBV7-3
J gene: TRBJ2-2

CDR3 protein: CASSMRHETGAYNEQFF
CDR3 DNA: TGTGCCAGTAGTATGAGGCACGAGACAGGAGCCTACAATGAGCAGTTCTTC
clone size: .
D gene: .
V gene: TRBV19
J gene: TRBJ2-1

CDR3 protein: CASSLGKRGSWRETQYF
CDR3 DNA: TGTGCCAGCAGCTTGGGTAAACGCGGGAGTTGGAGAGAGACCCAGTACTTC
clone size: .
D gene: TRBD2
V gene: TRBV5-6
J gene: TRBJ2-5

CDR3 protein: CASSLGGQETQYF
CDR3 DNA: TGCGCCAGCAGCTTGGGCGGACAAGAGACCCAGTACTTC
clone size: .
D gene: .
V gene: TRBV5-1
J gene: TRBJ2-5

CDR3 protein: CASSLRQGNSPYGYTF
CDR3 DNA: TGTGCCAGCAGCCTTCGACAGGGGAATTCTCCTTATGGCTACACCTTC
clone size: .
D gene: TRBD1
V gene: TRBV9
J gene: TRBJ1-2

CDR3 protein: CASSLDVRGTQYF
CDR3 DNA: TGCGCCAGCAGCTTGGACGTCCGGGGAACGCAGTATTTT
clone size: .
D gene: .
V gene: TRBV5-1
J gene: TRBJ2-3

CDR3 protein: CASSAKTSGNNEQFF
CDR3 DNA: TGTGCCAGCAGTGCGAAGACTAGCGGGAACAATGAGCAGTTCTTC
clone size: .
D gene: TRBD2
V gene: TRBV6-4
J gene: TRBJ2-1

CDR3 protein: CASRSSGRGTDTQYF
CDR3 DNA: TGTGCCAGCAGATCTAGCGGGAGAGGCACAGATACGCAGTATTTT
clone size: .
D gene: TRBD2
V gene: TRBV28
J gene: TRBJ2-3

CDR3 protein: CASSSGQGAVKGAFF
CDR3 DNA: TGTGCCAGCAGCTCGGGACAGGGGGCCGTTAAAGGAGCTTTCTTT
clone size: once
D gene: TRBD1
V gene: TRBV7-9
J gene: TRBJ1-1

CDR3 protein: CASSLQPAVYYGYTF
CDR3 DNA: TGTGCCAGCAGTCTTCAACCGGCGGTGTACTATGGCTACACCTTC
clone size: once
D gene: .
V gene: TRBV6-6
J gene: TRBJ1-2

CDR3 protein: CASSQEALGLAEEQYF
CDR3 DNA: TGTGCCAGCAGCCAAGAGGCTCTAGGCTTAGCCGAGGAGCAGTACTTC
clone size: .
D gene: .
V gene: TRBV14
J gene: TRBJ2-7